This TCR beta chain was recovered during a study of blood T cell repertoires in COVID-19 (dated by TCRdb to 2018 to 2021). Concerning the study at large: Collaborator samples came from the United States, Italy and Spain and covered acute and convalescent phases of COVID-19. The prospective study material was composed of cDNA or gDNA derived from T cells, B-cell-depleted T cells, or PBMCs. Subjects who had been exposed to COVID-19, were actively infected with it, or had recovered from it provided the deeply sampled blood TCRbeta repertoires that made up the dataset. The repertoires were released in a freely available public database meant as a resource for research on the immune response to SARS-CoV-2. The samples were drawn from the first 160 participants of the ongoing ImmuneRACE study and from under 1,500 subjects provided by 6 global collaborators. The sample metadata nearly always contained a de-identified subject ID, COVID-19 status, age in years and sex. Where HLA class I and class II types were available, the types were taken from metadata supplied by the sample provider, not from assay-based typing.

Each collaborating institution followed its own protocols to collect whole blood in K2EDTA tubes. For TCRbeta analysis, collaborators shipped samples as frozen whole blood, isolated PBMCs, or DNA extracted from either of those sample types. TCRbeta CDR3 regions were amplified from genomic DNA using the immunoSEQ Assay, a bias-controlled multiplex PCR. Turning to the authors' computational methods: The number of nucleated cells in each sample was estimated by amplification of reference gene primers within the assay. To quantify the absolute abundance of each unique TCRbeta CDR3 rearrangement, sequence reads were collapsed and filtered. For each sample, productive Simpson clonality was calculated as the square root of Simpson's diversity index across productive rearrangements. In its TCRdb copy, this immuneACCESS table keeps in-frame sequences only and misses some clones. Where compared with another copy, unresolved V genes explain less than half of these, and the others have no known cause. D and trimming come from the DNA, and the V and J calls and clone size come from that table. The sample contains hundreds of thousands of clones, roughly 87% of them found a single time. 0.7% to 0.85% of the sample goes to the ten largest clones.

What the research found in general, with its limitations: The quantity of clinical and demographic metadata differed by source and by participant and was supplied without curation.

This clone occurred a few times. The antigen this receptor binds is unknown. There are no base qualities to consult, and no much larger clone falls within one base. Sequenced: peripheral blood. The sequence came from a woman aged 25 to 45 with acute or convalescent COVID-19.

CDR3 sequence: CASSVDADSNTEAFF. The bases read TGTGCCAGCAGCGTAGATGCGGACAGTAACACTGAAGCTTTCTTT. Recombination joined TRBV9 with TRBJ1-1; TRBD1 is possibly the D segment (6 matching bases). V loses 0 bases of germline sequence and J loses 2 bases, and the interval between the two ends is 11 bases. Via the germline V gene, CDR1 is SGDLS and CDR2 YYNGEE. The CDR3 numbers 15 residues from cysteine through phenylalanine. The entry retains the CDR3 DNA only, 45 bases that are in frame from base 1.